This paragraph covers one T cell receptor beta chain sequence. This entry belongs to a study of blood T cell repertoires in COVID-19. Overall study: T cells, B-cell-depleted T cells, or PBMCs supplied cDNA or gDNA.

Method: immunoSEQ multiplex PCR; TCRdb's copy keeps in-frame clones and lacks some. The table lists about 33,000 clones, 70% to 90% of them singletons. Germline CDR1 and CDR2: SGHNT and YYREEE (reference sequence). J lost 3 bases, V lost 4 bases, and 3 bases had no gene match. The length of the CDR3 is 14 residues. This TCR came from a woman of 80 years or more with active or convalescent COVID-19. Material: peripheral blood. The chain joins TRBV5-4 to TRBJ2-1, with 8 bases fitting TRBD2. The CDR3 loop is CASSKGLDYNEQFF. CDR3 bases: TGTGCCAGCAGCAAGGGACTAGACTACAATGAGCAGTTCTTC.